The entry that follows covers one T cell receptor (beta chain) sequence. As yet, its antigen is unknown. The protocol was immunoSEQ multiplex PCR, while the TCRdb copy is restricted to in-frame clones and leaves out a portion. The sample contains about 85,000 clones, 75% to 95% of which appear only once. The data belong to a study of graft-versus-host responses after intestinal transplantation. Study information: All recipients got anti-thymocyte globulin induction, then tacrolimus and steroids for 2 to 3 years.

The germline V gene has CDR1 SGDLS and CDR2 YYNGEE. The length of the CDR3 is 9 residues. V was pared by 9 bases and J by 3 bases, with 4 bases between. This clonotype originated in a human donor who was the organ donor for an intestinal transplant. The sequenced sample was unstimulated CD8+ T cells sorted from spleen or lymph node cells, obtained before transplant. V usage is TRBV9 and J usage is TRBJ2-7; D ambiguous. The CDR3 coding sequence is TGTGCCAACAACTACGAGCAGTACTTC. It is translated as CANNYEQYF. The whole variable domain, remainder taken from reference TRBV9 and TRBJ2-7, is DSGVTQTPKHLITATGQRVTLRCSPRSGDLSVYWYQQSLDQGLQFLIQYYNGEERAKGNILERFSAQQFPDLHSELNLSSLELGDSALYFCANNYEQYFGPGTRLTVT.